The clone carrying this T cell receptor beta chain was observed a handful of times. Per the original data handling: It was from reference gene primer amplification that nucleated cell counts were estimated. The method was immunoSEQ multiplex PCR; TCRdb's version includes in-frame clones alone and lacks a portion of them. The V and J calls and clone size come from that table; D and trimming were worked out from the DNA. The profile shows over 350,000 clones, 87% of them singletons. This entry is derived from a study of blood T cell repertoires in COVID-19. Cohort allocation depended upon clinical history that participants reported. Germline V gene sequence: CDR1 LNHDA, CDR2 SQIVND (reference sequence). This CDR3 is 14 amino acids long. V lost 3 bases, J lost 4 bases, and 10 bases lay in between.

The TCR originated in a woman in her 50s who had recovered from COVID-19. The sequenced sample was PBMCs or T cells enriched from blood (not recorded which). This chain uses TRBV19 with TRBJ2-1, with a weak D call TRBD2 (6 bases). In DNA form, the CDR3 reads TGTGCCAGTAGTATCGGGACTCTATACAATGAGCAGTTCTTC. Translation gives CASSIGTLYNEQFF.